Below are 10 T cell receptor beta chains sequenced from a single sample in a study of CD8 T cells in Susac syndrome. Random hexamers were used to reverse transcribe the RNA input (roughly 0.5 to 1 ug). TCRdb analysed the immunoSEQ multiplex PCR reads with MiXCR anew, one entry per CDR3 protein. The repertoire holds around 45,000 distinct CDR3 sequences, with approximately 93% as singletons. The sequenced sample consisted of CD8+ T cells from PBMCs. The receptors derive from a human donor in good health.

This rearrangement joins TRBV12-3 or TRBV12-4 to TRBJ2-2, with TRBD2 as a possible D gene (5 bases). This CDR3 comprises 12 residues. V dropped 4 bases and J dropped 9 bases, with 9 bases sitting between them. The CDR3 region has the DNA TGTGCCAGCAGTTCTAGCAACTGGGAGCTGTTTTTT. Protein: CASSSSNWELFF.

The chain is built from TRBV20-1 and TRBJ2-1, with 9 bases identical to TRBD2. Germline CDR1 and CDR2: DFQATT and SNEGSKA (reference sequence). Germline trimming cut 5 bases from V and 5 bases from J; bases unmatched to any gene: 10. The CDR3 is made up of 15 amino acids. This chain's CDR3 is CSAPWREGRDNEQFF. The CDR3 coding sequence is TGCAGTGCTCCTTGGCGGGAGGGCCGCGACAATGAGCAGTTCTTC.

The V call is TRBV4-1, the J call TRBJ2-3, with TRBD2 matching 7 bases. The CDR3 spans 11 residues. CDR1 is MGHRA and CDR2 is YSYEKL in the germline V gene. J gave up 13 bases and V 3 bases, and 4 bases lay outside the gene matches. The CDR3, as DNA: TGCGCCAGCAGCCACGCCCGGGAGGAGTATTTT. It yields the protein CASSHAREEYF.

This chain joins TRBV7-9 and TRBJ2-1; D may be TRBD2 (6 bases). CDR1 and CDR2 (germline): SEHNR, FQNEAQ (reference sequence). The CDR3 spans 15 residues. V was cut by 4 bases and J by 5 bases, with 15 bases left in between. CDR3 amino acids: CASSSPSGENNEQFF. In nucleotides, the CDR3 is TGTGCCAGCAGCTCCCCCTCGGGAGAAAACAATGAGCAGTTCTTC.

This chain joins TRBV6-5 and TRBJ1-1; D uncertain. CDR3 size: 14 residues. Germline V gene lookup returns CDR1 MNHEY and CDR2 SVGAGI. Trimming left V 6 bases short and J 4 bases short, with 15 bases between. The CDR3: CASSDRNRGTEAFF. The CDR3 nucleotides are TGTGCCAGCAGCGATAGAAATCGGGGCACTGAAGCTTTCTTT.

The chain has TRBV29-1 and TRBJ2-6; D gene uncertain. V was shortened by 7 bases and J by 4 bases, with 11 bases between the two germline ends. This CDR3 is 13 amino acids long. Per germline, CDR1 SQVTM and CDR2 ANQGSEA. The CDR3 DNA reads TGCAGCGCCGTTACCCCCGGGGCCAACGTCCTGACTTTC. It is translated as CSAVTPGANVLTF.

The chain couples TRBV19 to TRBJ2-7, with TRBD1 identical over 11 bases. V dropped 5 bases and J dropped 2; count of bases not matched to a gene: 2. Germline V gene data show CDR1 as LNHDA and CDR2 as SQIVND (reference sequence). The CDR3 has 14 amino acids. DNA of the CDR3: TGTGCCAGTAGTTCGGGACAGGGGGCCTACGAGCAGTACTTC. This gives the protein CASSSGQGAYEQYF.

The chain joins TRBV5-4 to TRBJ2-7; 7 bases fit TRBD2. The V and J ends lost 1 base and 2 bases, in that order; junction bases with no gene match: 6. This CDR3 has 15 residues. Germline values: CDR1 SGHNT, CDR2 YYREEE (reference sequence). CDR3 protein: CASSLPLAVTYEQYF. The CDR3, as DNA: TGTGCCAGCAGCTTGCCGCTAGCGGTAACCTACGAGCAGTACTTC.

This chain connects TRBV7-9 to TRBJ2-7, with D possibly TRBD1 on 6 matching bases. With 5 bases removed from V and 1 base from J, the gap between germline ends came to 12 bases. The CDR3 covers 14 residues. Germline CDR1 SEHNR, CDR2 FQNEAQ (reference sequence). The CDR3 region is CASSPRTVSYEQYF. The DNA for the CDR3 is TGTGCCAGCAGCCCTCGGACAGTTTCCTACGAGCAGTACTTC.

The V call is TRBV18, the J call TRBJ2-3, with D perhaps matching TRBD1 (6 bases). CDR3 size: 14 residues. V lost 5 bases and J 2 bases, leaving 11 bases between the germline ends. Germline-derived CDR1 and CDR2 are KGHSH and LQKENI. CDR3 loop: CASSLTGTTDTQYF. In DNA, the CDR3 is TGTGCCAGCTCATTAACAGGGACCACAGATACGCAGTATTTT.